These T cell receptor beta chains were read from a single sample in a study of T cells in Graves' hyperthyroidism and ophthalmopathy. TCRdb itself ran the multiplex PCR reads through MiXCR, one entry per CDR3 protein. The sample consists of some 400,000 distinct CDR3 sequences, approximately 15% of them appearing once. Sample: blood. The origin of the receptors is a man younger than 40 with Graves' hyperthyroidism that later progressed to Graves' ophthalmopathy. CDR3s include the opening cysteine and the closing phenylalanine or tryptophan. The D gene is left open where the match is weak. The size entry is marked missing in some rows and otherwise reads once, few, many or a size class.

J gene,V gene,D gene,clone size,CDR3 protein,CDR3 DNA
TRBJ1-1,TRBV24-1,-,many,CATSDLWQGCTNTEAFF,TGTGCCACCAGTGATTTGTGGCAGGGTTGTACGAACACTGAAGCTTTCTTT
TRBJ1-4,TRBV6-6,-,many,CASSYSRQVEKLFF,TGTGCCAGCAGTTACTCGAGACAGGTTGAAAAACTGTTTTTT
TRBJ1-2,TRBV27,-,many,CASSLSRSPIPNYGYTF,TGTGCCAGCAGTTTATCACGCTCGCCGATCCCAAACTATGGCTACACCTTC
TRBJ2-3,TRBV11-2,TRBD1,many,CASSPGTGATQYF,TGTGCCAGCAGCCCCGGGACAGGAGCTACGCAGTATTTT
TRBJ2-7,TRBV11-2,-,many,CASSSRSPKEQYF,TGTGCCAGCAGCTCCCGTTCCCCTAAGGAGCAGTACTTC
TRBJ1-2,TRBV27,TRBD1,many,CASSPSPTGNYGYTF,TGTGCCAGCAGTCCCTCCCCGACAGGGAACTATGGCTACACCTTC
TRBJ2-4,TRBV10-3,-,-,CAISQSPGRLNIQYF,TGTGCCATCAGCCAATCCCCGGGACGGTTGAACATTCAGTACTTC
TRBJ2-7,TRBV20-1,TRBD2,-,CSARVASGGHEQYF,TGCAGTGCTAGAGTGGCTAGCGGGGGCCACGAGCAGTACTTC
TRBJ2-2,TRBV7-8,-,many,CASSLAVSGTGELFF,TGTGCCAGCAGCTTAGCGGTGTCTGGGACCGGGGAGCTGTTTTTT
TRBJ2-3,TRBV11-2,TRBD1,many,CASSPTRDRGTDTQYF,TGTGCCAGCAGCCCCACCAGGGACAGGGGCACAGATACGCAGTATTTT
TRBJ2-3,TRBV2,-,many,CASSGLGTDTQYF,TGTGCCAGCAGTGGACTTGGCACAGATACGCAGTATTTT
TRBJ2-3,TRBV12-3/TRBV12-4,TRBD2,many,CASSFVAGLEDTQYF,TGTGCCAGCAGTTTCGTAGCGGGCCTTGAGGATACGCAGTATTTT
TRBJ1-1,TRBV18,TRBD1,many,CASSLSGTGLNTEAFF,TGTGCCAGCTCATTATCCGGGACAGGTCTTAACACTGAAGCTTTCTTT
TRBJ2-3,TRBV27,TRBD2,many,CASSLWAPETSGGAGTDTQYF,TGTGCCAGCAGTTTATGGGCCCCCGAGACTAGCGGGGGGGCCGGCACAGATACGCAGTATTTT
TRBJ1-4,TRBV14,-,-,CASSQVMGEKLFF,TGTGCCAGCAGCCAAGTCATGGGTGAAAAACTGTTTTTT
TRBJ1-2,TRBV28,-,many,CASSLSDYGYTF,TGTGCCAGCAGTTTATCGGACTATGGCTACACCTTC
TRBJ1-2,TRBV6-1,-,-,CATLMGNYGYTF,TGTGCCACCCTTATGGGGAACTATGGCTACACCTTC
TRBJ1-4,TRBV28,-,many,CASTPAGFPEKLFF,TGTGCCAGCACTCCCGCGGGGTTTCCTGAAAAACTGTTTTTT
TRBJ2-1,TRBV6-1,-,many,CASSEWGYEQFF,TGTGCCAGCAGTGAGTGGGGGTATGAGCAGTTCTTC
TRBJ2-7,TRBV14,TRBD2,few,CASSQDIGRGGNEQYF,TGTGCCAGCAGCCAAGATATTGGTCGGGGGGGAAACGAGCAGTACTTC
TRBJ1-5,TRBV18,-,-,CASSRGWDQPQHF,TGTGCCAGCTCACGGGGTTGGGATCAGCCCCAGCATTTT